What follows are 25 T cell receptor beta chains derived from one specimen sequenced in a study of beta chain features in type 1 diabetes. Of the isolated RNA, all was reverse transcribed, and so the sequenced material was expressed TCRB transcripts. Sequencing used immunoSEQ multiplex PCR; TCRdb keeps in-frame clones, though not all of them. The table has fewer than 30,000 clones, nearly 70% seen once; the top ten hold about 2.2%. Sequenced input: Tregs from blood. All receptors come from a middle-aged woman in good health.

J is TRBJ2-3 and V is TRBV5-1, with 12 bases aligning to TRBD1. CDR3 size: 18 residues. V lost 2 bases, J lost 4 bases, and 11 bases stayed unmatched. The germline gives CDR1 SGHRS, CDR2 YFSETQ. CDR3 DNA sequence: TGCGCCAGCAGCTTTGACCGGGACAGGGGGCCTGGGGCAGATACGCAGTATTTT. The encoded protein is CASSFDRDRGPGADTQYF.

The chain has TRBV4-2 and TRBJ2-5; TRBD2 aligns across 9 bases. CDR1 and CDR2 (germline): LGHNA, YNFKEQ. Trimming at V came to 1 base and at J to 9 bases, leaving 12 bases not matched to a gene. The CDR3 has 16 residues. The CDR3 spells CASSQGVGAGGTAQYF. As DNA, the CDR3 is TGTGCCAGCAGCCAAGGGGTTGGAGCGGGGGGAACGGCCCAGTACTTC.

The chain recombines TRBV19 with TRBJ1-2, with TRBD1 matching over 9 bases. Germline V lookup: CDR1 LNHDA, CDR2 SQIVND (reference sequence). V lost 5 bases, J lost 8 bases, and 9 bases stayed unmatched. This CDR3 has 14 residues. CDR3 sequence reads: CASSETGGQRGYTF. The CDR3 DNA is TGTGCCAGTAGTGAGACAGGGGGGCAGCGCGGCTACACCTTC.

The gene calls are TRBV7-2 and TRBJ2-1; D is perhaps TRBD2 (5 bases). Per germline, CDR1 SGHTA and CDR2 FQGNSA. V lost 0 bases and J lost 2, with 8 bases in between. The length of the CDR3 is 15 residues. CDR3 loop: CASSLAVGTYNEQFF. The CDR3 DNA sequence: TGTGCCAGCAGCTTAGCCGTCGGGACCTACAATGAGCAGTTCTTC.

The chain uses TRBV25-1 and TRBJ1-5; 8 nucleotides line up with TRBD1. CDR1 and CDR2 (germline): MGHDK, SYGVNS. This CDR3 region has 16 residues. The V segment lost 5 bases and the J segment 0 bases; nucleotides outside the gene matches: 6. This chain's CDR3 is CASSTGTGDSNQPQHF. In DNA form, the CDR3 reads TGTGCCAGCAGTACCGGGACAGGAGATAGCAATCAGCCCCAGCATTTT.

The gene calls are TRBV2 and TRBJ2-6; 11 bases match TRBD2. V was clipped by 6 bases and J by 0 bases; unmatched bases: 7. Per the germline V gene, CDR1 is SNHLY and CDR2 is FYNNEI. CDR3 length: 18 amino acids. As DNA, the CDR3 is TGTGCCAGCAGGCTAGCGGGGGGACACTACTCTGGGGCCAACGTCCTGACTTTC. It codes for CASRLAGGHYSGANVLTF.

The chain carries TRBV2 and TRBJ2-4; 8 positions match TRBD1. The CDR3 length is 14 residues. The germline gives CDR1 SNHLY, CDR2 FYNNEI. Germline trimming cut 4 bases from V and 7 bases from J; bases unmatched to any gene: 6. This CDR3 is CASSVKNRGNIQYF. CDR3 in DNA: TGTGCCAGCAGTGTGAAGAACAGGGGGAACATTCAGTACTTC.

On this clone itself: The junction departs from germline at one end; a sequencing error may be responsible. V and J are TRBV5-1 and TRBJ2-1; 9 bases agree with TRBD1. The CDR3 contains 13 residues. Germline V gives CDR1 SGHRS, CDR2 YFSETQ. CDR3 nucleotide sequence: TGCGCCAGCAGCTTGGTGGGACAGGGTATGGAGGTCTTC. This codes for CASSLVGQGMEVF.

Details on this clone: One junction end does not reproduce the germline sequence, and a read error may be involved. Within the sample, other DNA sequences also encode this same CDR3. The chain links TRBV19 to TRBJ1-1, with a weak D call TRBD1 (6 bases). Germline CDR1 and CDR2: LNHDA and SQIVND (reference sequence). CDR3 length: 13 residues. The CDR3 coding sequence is TGCGCCAGTAGTCGGGGGGCGGCTACTGAAGCTTTCTTT. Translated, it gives CASSRGAATEAFF.

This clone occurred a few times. CDR3 coding DNA: TGTGCCAGCAGCCAGGGACAGGGGCTTGTCTATGGCTACACCTTC. Translating it yields CASSQGQGLVYGYTF. V is TRBV7-9 and J is TRBJ1-2, with 10 bases matching TRBD1. Germline V gene data show CDR1 as SEHNR and CDR2 as FQNEAQ (reference sequence). CDR3 size: 15 residues. J lost 4 bases, V lost 5 bases, and 7 bases had no gene match.

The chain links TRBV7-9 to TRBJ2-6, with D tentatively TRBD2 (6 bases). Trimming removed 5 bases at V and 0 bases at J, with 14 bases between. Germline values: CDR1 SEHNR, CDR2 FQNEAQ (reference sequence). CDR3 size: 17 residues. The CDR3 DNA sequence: TGTGCCAGCAGCCCCCGGCAGGGAGGCTCTGGGGCCAACGTCCTGACTTTC. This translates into CASSPRQGGSGANVLTF.

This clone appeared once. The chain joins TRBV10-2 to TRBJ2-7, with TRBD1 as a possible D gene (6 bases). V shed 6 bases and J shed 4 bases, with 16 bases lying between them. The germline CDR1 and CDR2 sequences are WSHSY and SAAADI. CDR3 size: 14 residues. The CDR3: CASRGAGVGYEQYF. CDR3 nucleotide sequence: TGCGCCAGCAGGGGGGCGGGTGTTGGGTACGAGCAGTACTTC.

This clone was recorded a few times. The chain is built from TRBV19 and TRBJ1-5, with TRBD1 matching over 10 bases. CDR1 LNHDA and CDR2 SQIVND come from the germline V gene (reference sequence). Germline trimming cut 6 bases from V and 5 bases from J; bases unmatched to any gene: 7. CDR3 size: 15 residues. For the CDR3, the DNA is TGTGCCAGTAGCCCAGAGGGACAGGGGTATCAGCCCCAGCATTTT. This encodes CASSPEGQGYQPQHF.

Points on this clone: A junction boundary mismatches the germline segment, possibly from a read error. CDR3 amino acids: CASSLDGGDTDTRYF. CDR3 nucleotide sequence: TGTGCCAGCAGCTTAGATGGGGGCGACACAGATACGCGGTATTTT. The rearrangement joins TRBV11-2 to TRBJ2-3, with D possibly being TRBD1 (6 bases). Per the germline V gene, CDR1 is SGHAT and CDR2 is FQNNGV. The CDR3 contains 15 residues.

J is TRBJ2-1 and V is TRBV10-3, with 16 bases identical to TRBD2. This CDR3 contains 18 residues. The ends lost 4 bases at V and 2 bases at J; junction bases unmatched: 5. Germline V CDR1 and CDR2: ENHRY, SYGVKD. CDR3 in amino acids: CAISVGTSGGAAYNEQFF. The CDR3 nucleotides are TGTGCCATCAGTGTTGGGACTAGCGGGGGGGCCGCCTACAATGAGCAGTTCTTC.

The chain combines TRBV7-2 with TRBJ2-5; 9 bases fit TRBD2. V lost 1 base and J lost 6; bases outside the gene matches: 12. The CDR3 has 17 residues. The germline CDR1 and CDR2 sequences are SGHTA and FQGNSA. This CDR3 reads CASSLVGGGGALKTQYF. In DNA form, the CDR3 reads TGTGCCAGCAGCTTAGTTGGTGGCGGGGGGGCCCTAAAGACCCAGTACTTC.

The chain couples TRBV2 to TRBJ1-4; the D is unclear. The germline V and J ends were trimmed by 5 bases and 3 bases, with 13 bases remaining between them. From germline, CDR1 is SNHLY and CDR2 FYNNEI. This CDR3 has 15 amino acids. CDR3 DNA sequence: TGTGCCAGCAGTCGGGATACATGGGCTAATGAAAAACTGTTTTTT. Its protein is CASSRDTWANEKLFF.

CDR3 sequence (DNA): TGTGCCAGCAGCTTTGGGGGGGGCTATGGCTACACCTTC. Translating gives CASSFGGGYGYTF. The chain joins TRBV7-8 to TRBJ1-2, with D possibly matching TRBD1 (5 bases). V was shortened by 3 bases and J by 4 bases, with 9 bases between the two germline ends. This CDR3 region has 13 residues. Looked up from germline, CDR1 is SGHVS and CDR2 is FQNEAQ.

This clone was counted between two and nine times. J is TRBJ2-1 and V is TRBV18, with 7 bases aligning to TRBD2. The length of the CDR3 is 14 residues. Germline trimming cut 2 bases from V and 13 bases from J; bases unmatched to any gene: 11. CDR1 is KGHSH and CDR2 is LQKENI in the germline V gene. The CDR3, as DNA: TGTGCCAGCTCACCAGGCGCGGCTAGCGGCTATCAGTTCTTC. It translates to CASSPGAASGYQFF.

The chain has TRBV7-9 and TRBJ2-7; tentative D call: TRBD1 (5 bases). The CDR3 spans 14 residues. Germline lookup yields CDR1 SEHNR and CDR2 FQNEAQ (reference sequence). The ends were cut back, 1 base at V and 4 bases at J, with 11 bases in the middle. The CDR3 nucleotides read TGTGCCAGCAGCTTAGGGCCAGGGATTTACGAGCAGTACTTC. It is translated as CASSLGPGIYEQYF.

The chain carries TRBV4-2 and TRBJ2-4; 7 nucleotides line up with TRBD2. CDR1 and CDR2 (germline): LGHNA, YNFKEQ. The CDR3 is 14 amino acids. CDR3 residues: CAVSGGRAKNIQYF. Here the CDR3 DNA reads TGTGCAGTGTCCGGGGGGAGAGCCAAAAACATTCAGTACTTC.

CDR3 amino acids: CSARRDRGNTEAFF. The DNA for the CDR3 is TGCAGCGCCCGCAGGGACAGGGGGAACACTGAAGCTTTCTTT. This chain links TRBV29-1 with TRBJ1-1, with TRBD1 matching over 10 bases. The germline gives CDR1 SQVTM, CDR2 ANQGSEA. The trim removed 7 bases at V and 1 base at J, leaving 6 bases unmatched. The CDR3 is 14 residues long.

CDR3 in amino acids: CATSRGQGVAGELFF. CDR3 coding DNA: TGTGCCACCAGCAGAGGACAGGGGGTGGCCGGGGAGCTGTTTTTT. This rearrangement joins TRBV15 to TRBJ2-2, with 9 bases matching TRBD1. V was pared by 1 base and J by 6 bases, with 3 bases of the junction left unmatched. The CDR3 spans 15 residues. CDR1 is LNHNV, CDR2 YYDKDF, per germline (reference sequence).

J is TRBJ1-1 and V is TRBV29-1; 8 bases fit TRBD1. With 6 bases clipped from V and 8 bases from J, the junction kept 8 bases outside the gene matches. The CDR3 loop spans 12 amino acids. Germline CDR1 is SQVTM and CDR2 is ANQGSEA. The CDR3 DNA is TGCAGCGTACGACAGGGGCCAGGAGAAGCTTTCTTT. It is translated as CSVRQGPGEAFF.

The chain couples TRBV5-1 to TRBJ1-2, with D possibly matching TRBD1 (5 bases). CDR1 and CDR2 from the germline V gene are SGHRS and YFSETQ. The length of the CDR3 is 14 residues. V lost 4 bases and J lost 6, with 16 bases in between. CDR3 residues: CASSPRAGSDGYTF. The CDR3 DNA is TGCGCCAGCAGCCCAAGAGCAGGGTCGGATGGCTACACCTTC.